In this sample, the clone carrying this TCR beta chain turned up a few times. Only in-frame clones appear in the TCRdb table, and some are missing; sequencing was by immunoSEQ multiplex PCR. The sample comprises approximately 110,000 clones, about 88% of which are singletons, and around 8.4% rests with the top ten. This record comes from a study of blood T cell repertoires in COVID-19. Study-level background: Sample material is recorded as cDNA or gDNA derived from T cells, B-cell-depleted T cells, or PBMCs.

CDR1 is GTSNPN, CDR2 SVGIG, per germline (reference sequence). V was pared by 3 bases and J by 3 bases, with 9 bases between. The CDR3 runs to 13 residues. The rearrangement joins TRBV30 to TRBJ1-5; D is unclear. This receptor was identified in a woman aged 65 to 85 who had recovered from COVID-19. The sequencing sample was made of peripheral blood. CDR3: CAWRNDFNQPQHF. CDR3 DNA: TGTGCCTGGAGAAATGACTTCAATCAGCCCCAGCATTTT. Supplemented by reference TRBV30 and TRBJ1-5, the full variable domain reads SQTIHQWPATLVQPVGSPLSLECTVEGTSNPNLYWYRQAAGRGLQLLFYSVGIGQISSEVPQNLSASRPQDRQFILSSKKLLLSDSGFYLCAWRNDFNQPQHFGDGTRLSIL.